Presented here are 27 T cell receptor beta chains from one specimen sequenced in a study of T cell responses to AZD1222 COVID-19 vaccine. Clones were sequenced by immunoSEQ multiplex PCR, and TCRdb holds only the in-frame ones, with some missing. The sample has approximately 120,000 clones, roughly 88% seen once. The sample consisted of peripheral blood, taken on day 0 of AZD1222 vaccination. The receptors shown here come from an adult in good health.

V usage is TRBV9 and J usage is TRBJ1-3; D remains unclear. The CDR3 is 15 residues long. V shed 0 bases and J shed 0 bases, with 7 bases lying between them. The germline V gene has CDR1 SGDLS and CDR2 YYNGEE. The CDR3 DNA reads as TGTGCCAGCAGCGTAGAGGAATACTCTGGAAACACCATATATTTT. Amino acids: CASSVEEYSGNTIYF. The full variable domain, with the rest looked up from reference TRBV9 and TRBJ1-3, is DSGVTQTPKHLITATGQRVTLRCSPRSGDLSVYWYQQSLDQGLQFLIQYYNGEERAKGNILERFSAQQFPDLHSELNLSSLELGDSALYFCASSVEEYSGNTIYFGEGSWLTVV.

The chain has TRBV11-3 and TRBJ1-4; 7 bases align to TRBD1. CDR3 length equals 14 residues. Germline assignment: CDR1 SGHNT and CDR2 YENEEA. The V gene end was trimmed by 5 bases and the J gene end by 5 bases; junction bases not matched to a gene: 5. The chain's CDR3 is CASSQTGRNEKLFF. CDR3 coding DNA: TGTGCCAGCAGCCAGACAGGGCGAAATGAAAAACTGTTTTTT.

Here the CDR3 reads CASSIGEGYEQYF. CDR3 coding DNA: TGTGCCAGTAGTATTGGCGAGGGATACGAGCAGTACTTC. The chain is built from TRBV19 and TRBJ2-7, with a possible D match to TRBD2 (5 bases). V was trimmed by 3 bases and J by 4 bases, leaving 10 bases between them. There are 13 residues in the CDR3. The germline CDR1 and CDR2 sequences are LNHDA and SQIVND (reference sequence).

J is TRBJ1-5 and V is TRBV30, with D possibly TRBD1 on 6 matching bases. V was cut by 0 bases and J by 7 bases, with 16 bases left in between. CDR1 is GTSNPN and CDR2 is SVGIG in the germline V gene (reference sequence). There are 15 residues in the CDR3. CDR3 DNA: TGTGCCTGGAGTGTACCGGGCAGGGGTCGGCAGCCCCAGCATTTT. The encoded protein is CAWSVPGRGRQPQHF.

In the case of this clone: At one end, the junction sequence differs from germline, possibly due to a read error. V and J are TRBV5-1 and TRBJ1-2; D is possibly TRBD1 (6 bases). The germline gives CDR1 SGHRS, CDR2 YFSETQ. The CDR3 runs to 13 residues. CDR3 in amino acids: CASSQQGLYGYTF. For the CDR3, the DNA is TGCGCCAGCAGCCAACAGGGTTTATATGGTTACACCTTC.

CDR3: CASSRGVDTGELFF. As DNA, the CDR3 is TGTGCCAGCAGCAGGGGAGTGGATACCGGGGAGCTGTTTTTT. This chain joins TRBV6-4 and TRBJ2-2; tentative D call: TRBD1 (6 bases). Trimming shortened V by 6 bases and J by 5 bases, and 13 bases separated the two germline ends. The CDR3 is 14 residues long. The germline CDR1 and CDR2 sequences are MRHNA and SNTAGT.

Here the CDR3 reads CASSGGTGPHSGNTIYF. In nucleotides, the CDR3 is TGTGCCAGCAGCGGCGGGACAGGCCCTCACTCTGGAAACACCATATATTTT. The chain links TRBV9 to TRBJ1-3; 8 bases are shared with TRBD1. CDR3 length: 17 amino acids. The ends lost 3 bases at V and 0 bases at J; junction bases unmatched: 8. Germline V gene lookup returns CDR1 SGDLS and CDR2 YYNGEE.

The genes are TRBV28 and TRBJ1-2; TRBD1 matches at 8 bases. V was pared by 6 bases and J by 4 bases, with 10 bases of the junction left unmatched. Germline V gives CDR1 MDHEN, CDR2 SYDVKM. The CDR3 is 15 amino acids. For the CDR3, the DNA is TGTGCCAGCAGGGACTCAGGGGGCGCAGGCTATGGCTACACCTTC. Its translation is CASRDSGGAGYGYTF.

The rearrangement joins TRBV27 to TRBJ2-5, with TRBD2 matching over 9 bases. CDR1 and CDR2 from the germline V gene are MNHEY and SMNVEV (reference sequence). The ends lost 4 bases at V and 13 bases at J; junction bases unmatched: 16. The CDR3 sequence is 15 residues long. The CDR3 nucleotides are TGTGCCAGCAGTTCCTCCTTAGCGGGAGCGAGAAGAATGTACTTC. Encoded protein: CASSSSLAGARRMYF.

This clone was seen a single time. The chain joins TRBV29-1 to TRBJ2-2, with unresolved D. The germline gives CDR1 SQVTM, CDR2 ANQGSEA. This CDR3 has 17 amino acids. The V end lost 5 bases, the J end lost 0 bases, and 19 bases lay between the germline ends. This chain's CDR3 is CSVYGGRKNANTGELFF. CDR3 bases: TGCAGCGTTTACGGCGGACGGAAGAACGCGAACACCGGGGAGCTGTTTTTT.

This chain connects TRBV9 to TRBJ2-3, with 7 bases identical to TRBD2. From germline, CDR1 is SGDLS and CDR2 YYNGEE. The V segment lost 5 bases and the J segment 4 bases; nucleotides outside the gene matches: 10. The CDR3 loop spans 15 amino acids. CDR3 nucleotide sequence: TGTGCCAGCAGTATCTTGGGGGAGGGAGCAGATACGCAGTATTTT. Amino acid sequence: CASSILGEGADTQYF.

The chain couples TRBV11-3 to TRBJ1-2; no clear D gene. Trimming took 1 base from V and 5 from J, leaving 2 bases between them. In germline, CDR1 is SGHNT, CDR2 YENEEA. This CDR3 contains 11 residues. CDR3 residues: CASSLGYGYTF. In DNA, the CDR3 is TGTGCCAGCAGCTTAGGTTATGGCTACACCTTC.

The chain recombines TRBV24-1 with TRBJ2-1, with TRBD2 matching 9 bases. The ends lost 1 base at V and 15 bases at J; junction bases unmatched: 6. There are 13 residues in the CDR3. Germline V CDR1 and CDR2: KGHDR, SFDVKD. The CDR3 DNA reads as TGTGCCACCAGTGATTTCAAGCGGGAGGATCGGTTCTTC. It is translated as CATSDFKREDRFF.

V and J are TRBV6-5 and TRBJ2-2, with D possibly TRBD1 on 5 matching bases. Trimming removed 0 bases from V and 6 bases from J, with 8 bases in between. Looked up from germline, CDR1 is MNHEY and CDR2 is SVGAGI. The CDR3 is made up of 14 amino acids. As DNA, the CDR3 is TGTGCCAGCAGTTACTCCCAGGGTTCCGGGGAGCTGTTTTTT. It yields the protein CASSYSQGSGELFF.

The chain recombines TRBV30 with TRBJ1-4; unclear D gene. CDR1 is GTSNPN and CDR2 is SVGIG in the germline V gene (reference sequence). The V end was cut by 2 bases, the J end by 7 bases, with 8 bases between. The CDR3 loop spans 12 amino acids. CDR3 coding DNA: TGTGCCTGGAGTAACAGCCCTGAAAAACTGTTTTTT. This gives the protein CAWSNSPEKLFF.

A few counts support this clone. V usage is TRBV11-2 and J usage is TRBJ1-1; D remains ambiguous. Germline loops: CDR1 SGHAT, CDR2 FQNNGV. CDR3 size: 12 residues. The V gene lost 5 bases and the J gene lost 5 bases, with 9 bases spanning the gap. DNA of the CDR3: TGTGCCAGCAGCCCCGAGGTAACTGAAGCTTTCTTT. This translates into CASSPEVTEAFF.

This rearrangement joins TRBV27 to TRBJ2-2; D is unclear. The V end lost 3 bases, the J end lost 4 bases, and 15 bases lay between the germline ends. CDR3 length: 16 amino acids. Germline CDR1 is MNHEY and CDR2 is SMNVEV (reference sequence). The CDR3 DNA reads as TGTGCCAGCAGTTTCGAGATCCGAAGCAGCACCGGGGAGCTGTTTTTT. Translation: CASSFEIRSSTGELFF.

This clone was observed a single time. The genes are TRBV18 and TRBJ1-1; D not resolved. V shed 1 base and J shed 10 bases, with 10 bases lying between them. The CDR3 contains 12 residues. Germline CDR1 is KGHSH and CDR2 is LQKENI. Here the CDR3 DNA reads TGTGCCAGCTCACCACGTGAGGATGTAGCTTTCTTT. It translates to CASSPREDVAFF.

The sample holds one count of this clone. V gene TRBV2 combines with J gene TRBJ1-3; weak D call: TRBD1 (6 bases). The CDR3 is 13 residues long. Germline CDR1 SNHLY, CDR2 FYNNEI. Trimming took 10 bases from V and 3 from J, leaving 13 bases between them. Written as DNA, the CDR3 is TGTGCCACAGGTTCAGGGGATGGAAACACCATATATTTT. Amino acids: CATGSGDGNTIYF. Variable domain in full (rest from reference TRBV2 and TRBJ1-3): EPEVTQTPSHQVTQMGQEVILRCVPISNHLYFYWYRQILGQKVEFLVSFYNNEISEKSEIFDDQFSVERPDGSNFTLKIRSTKLEDSAMYFCATGSGDGNTIYFGEGSWLTVV.

This clone appeared once. This chain joins TRBV14 and TRBJ2-3; 8 nucleotides agree with TRBD2. Germline V gene sequence: CDR1 SGHDN, CDR2 FVKESK. With V trimmed by 3 bases and J by 1 base, 6 bases remained unmatched. This CDR3 comprises 16 residues. CDR3 in DNA: TGTGCCAGCAGCCAGAGGTTGACTAGCGGCACAGATACGCAGTATTTT. Translated: CASSQRLTSGTDTQYF.

The sample holds one count of this clone. The CDR3: CASSPDRGALNSYGYTF. The DNA for the CDR3 is TGTGCCAGCAGTCCCGACCGGGGGGCGCTTAATTCCTATGGCTACACCTTC. The chain couples TRBV28 to TRBJ1-2, with D possibly matching TRBD1 (6 bases). V lost 5 bases and J lost 4, with 23 bases in between. CDR3 length: 17 amino acids. Germline V gene data show CDR1 as MDHEN and CDR2 as SYDVKM.

The chain uses TRBV5-1 and TRBJ1-2; D is perhaps TRBD1 (5 bases). Germline CDR1 is SGHRS and CDR2 is YFSETQ. Trimming removed 4 bases from V and 6 bases from J, with 16 bases in between. This CDR3 comprises 14 residues. CDR3 residues: CASSPIRGEDGYTF. CDR3 in DNA: TGCGCCAGCAGCCCGATCCGGGGGGAAGATGGCTACACCTTC.

This clone came up a few times. This specimen includes other DNA sequences encoding the same CDR3. The rearrangement uses TRBV19 and TRBJ2-7; D may be TRBD1 or TRBD2 (5 bases each). The CDR3 consists of 12 residues. The germline V gene encodes CDR1 LNHDA and CDR2 SQIVND (reference sequence). The V end was cut by 1 base, the J end by 5 bases, with 6 bases between. In nucleotides, the CDR3 is TGTGCCAGTAGTATAGGGGACCACGAGCAGTACTTC. Translating it yields CASSIGDHEQYF.

The rearrangement links TRBV11-3 to TRBJ1-1; 7 nucleotides line up with TRBD1. V lost 6 bases and J lost 8; bases outside the gene matches: 6. Germline-derived CDR1 and CDR2 are SGHNT and YENEEA. The CDR3 runs 12 residues. CDR3 residues: CASRTGLREAFF. CDR3 nucleotides: TGTGCCAGCAGGACAGGGTTAAGGGAAGCTTTCTTT.

This clone has only one observation. J is TRBJ2-1 and V is TRBV5-1, with 8 bases fitting TRBD1. Germline V gene lookup returns CDR1 SGHRS and CDR2 YFSETQ. The CDR3 is 13 amino acids. V shed 9 bases and J 6 bases; nucleotides not matched to a gene: 8. This CDR3 is CATKTGVANEQFF. Here the CDR3 DNA reads TGCGCCACCAAGACAGGGGTTGCCAATGAGCAGTTCTTC. The full variable domain, completed using reference TRBV5-1 and TRBJ2-1, is KAGVTQTPRYLIKTRGQQVTLSCSPISGHRSVSWYQQTPGQGLQFLFEYFSETQRNKGNFPGRFSGRQFSNSRSEMNVSTLELGDSALYLCATKTGVANEQFFGPGTRLTVL.

The gene calls are TRBV28 and TRBJ1-5; D perhaps matches TRBD1 (5 bases). Germline V gene lookup returns CDR1 MDHEN and CDR2 SYDVKM. Trimming took off 7 bases at V and 4 bases at J, with 17 bases between the two ends. The CDR3 has 15 amino acids. CDR3 sequence (DNA): TGTGCCAGCATTAGTAACTGGGAGGGGAATCAGCCCCAGCATTTT. This codes for CASISNWEGNQPQHF.

This rearrangement joins TRBV30 to TRBJ1-2; D is possibly TRBD1 (6 bases). The CDR3 runs to 15 residues. Per the germline V gene, CDR1 is GTSNPN and CDR2 is SVGIG (reference sequence). Trimming pared 0 bases from V and 8 bases from J, leaving 19 bases between. The DNA for the CDR3 is TGTGCCTGGAGTGTAACAGGGTGGACCAGGAACGGCTACACCTTC. Amino acid sequence: CAWSVTGWTRNGYTF.